The entry that follows covers one TCR beta chain sequence. Its antigen is unidentified. With V trimmed by 7 bases and J by 7 bases, 10 bases remained unmatched. There are 14 residues in the CDR3. Per the germline V gene, CDR1 is MNHEY and CDR2 is SVGAGI. Some clones are missing from TCRdb's copy, which holds only in-frame ones; the method was immunoSEQ multiplex PCR. The data show 100,000 or so clones, roughly 84% seen once. The data were obtained in a study of T cell responses to AZD1222 COVID-19 vaccine. As for the study in general: The study pooled second doses at about 4 or about 12 weeks. Study-level results: Among the donors, most were white British and more were female, and clonal diversity was possibly underestimated. Close to half of all spike-specific TCRs reportedly target regions of the variants that are unmutated. Regions 160-218 and 743-854 held dominance among vaccine-associated CD4 TCRs, which spanned spike.

The TCR comes from an adult in good health. Sequences were derived from peripheral blood, sampled on day 0 of AZD1222 vaccination. This chain joins TRBV6-5 and TRBJ2-1, with 7 bases matching TRBD2. The chain's CDR3 is CASTLGGAGNEQFF. The CDR3 DNA sequence: TGTGCCAGCACCTTGGGAGGGGCAGGGAATGAGCAGTTCTTC.